This T cell receptor (beta chain) is drawn from a study of cytomegalovirus exposure and HLA in healthy donors. The CDR3 extends over 16 amino acids. Per germline, CDR1 SGDLS and CDR2 YYNGEE. V shed 1 base and J 4 bases; nucleotides not matched to a gene: 5. With 60 Vbeta and 13 Jbeta primers, the PCR was carried out. Assay: immunoSEQ multiplex PCR; the TCRdb copy retains only in-frame clones and omits some. The sample holds 200,000 to 250,000 clones, 82% seen once. Study findings and constraints: Some V segments (TRBV6-2 and TRBV6-3 among them) were excluded as indistinguishable. Later analysis reportedly placed an Asian-associated ancestry cluster below the roughly 640-donor mean in N-insertions.

A remark on this clone: Its target is unknown.

The sequence was collected from a woman between 35 and 50 years old in good health and CMV-seropositive. The V call is TRBV9, the J call TRBJ2-2; TRBD2 agrees at 9 bases. Source material: PBMCs. CDR3 sequence reads: CASSVIAGEGTGELFF. As DNA, the CDR3 is TGTGCCAGCAGCGTAATAGCGGGAGAAGGCACCGGGGAGCTGTTTTTT.